This passage covers 17 T cell receptor beta chains from one sample sequenced in a study of shared clonotypes between healthy human individuals. Data came from immunoSEQ multiplex PCR; TCRdb stores just in-frame clones and leaves some out. The table records roughly 2.4 million clones, roughly 95% of them present only once. The sequencing input was naive CD4+ T cells sorted from blood. The subset is: CD45RA+ positively selected. Receptor source: a man aged 18 to 29 in good health.

The rearrangement uses TRBV30 and TRBJ2-7; D not resolved. Trimming removed 4 bases from V and 0 bases from J, with 4 bases in between. Germline V CDR1 and CDR2: GTSNPN, SVGIG (reference sequence). This CDR3 spans 11 amino acids. The chain's CDR3 is CAWMASYEQYF. The CDR3 DNA sequence: TGTGCCTGGATGGCCTCCTACGAGCAGTACTTC.

The V call is TRBV12-5, the J call TRBJ2-1, with 8 nucleotides matching TRBD2. There are 16 residues in the CDR3. Germline-derived CDR1 and CDR2 are LGHNT and FRNRAP. Germline trimming cut 0 bases from V and 5 bases from J; bases unmatched to any gene: 6. This CDR3 reads CASGLVVGLAHNEQFF. The CDR3 DNA follows: TGTGCTAGTGGTTTGGTAGTTGGACTAGCCCACAATGAGCAGTTCTTC.

This chain connects TRBV19 to TRBJ1-4; possible D gene TRBD1, 6 bases. The germline CDR1 and CDR2 sequences are LNHDA and SQIVND (reference sequence). V shed 6 bases and J shed 7 bases, with 15 bases lying between them. The CDR3 consists of 14 residues. The CDR3 DNA sequence: TGTGCCAGTAGGCTCGGGGGGCAGGGTGAAAAACTGTTTTTT. Translated: CASRLGGQGEKLFF.

This clone appeared once. CDR3 residues: CASSETWNSPLHF. The DNA for the CDR3 is TGTGCCAGCAGTGAAACCTGGAATTCACCCCTCCACTTT. The chain has TRBV2 and TRBJ1-6, with no clear D. CDR3 length: 13 residues. CDR1 is SNHLY and CDR2 is FYNNEI in the germline V gene. V lost 2 bases and J 7 bases, leaving 6 bases between the germline ends.

This rearrangement joins TRBV5-1 to TRBJ2-1; possible D gene TRBD2, 5 bases. V dropped 5 bases and J dropped 7 bases, with 16 bases sitting between them. Germline V CDR1 and CDR2: SGHRS, YFSETQ. This CDR3 is built from 14 residues. CDR3 in amino acids: CASRVTSGLNEQFF. The CDR3 DNA sequence: TGCGCCAGCAGGGTTACTAGTGGGTTAAATGAGCAGTTCTTC.

The chain recombines TRBV18 with TRBJ2-4; no clear D gene. Trimming removed 1 base at V and 5 bases at J, with 9 bases between. The CDR3 covers 14 residues. Germline CDR1 KGHSH, CDR2 LQKENI. The chain's CDR3 is CASSPLHSQNIQYF. CDR3 in DNA: TGTGCCAGCTCACCACTACACAGCCAAAACATTCAGTACTTC.

This clone occurred once. The V gene is TRBV6-1, the J gene TRBJ1-2; possible D gene TRBD1, 5 bases. Germline V gene lookup returns CDR1 MNHNS and CDR2 SASEGT. This CDR3 is built from 15 residues. V lost 2 bases, J lost 7 bases, and 17 bases lay in between. CDR3 sequence reads: CASSESGSAVGGYTF. CDR3 DNA sequence: TGTGCCAGCAGTGAATCAGGGTCGGCAGTGGGTGGCTACACCTTC.

This clone was detected only once. The chain recombines TRBV25-1 with TRBJ2-3; D call uncertain. Trimming took off 6 bases at V and 5 bases at J, with 6 bases between the two ends. Germline-derived CDR1 and CDR2 are MGHDK and SYGVNS. There are 11 residues in the CDR3. CDR3 residues: CASRSGDTQYF. For the CDR3, the DNA is TGTGCCAGCAGGAGTGGAGATACGCAGTATTTT.

This clone showed up just once. The chain couples TRBV28 to TRBJ2-1, with D possibly matching TRBD1 (6 bases). V was pared by 4 bases and J by 7 bases, with 17 bases between. The CDR3 has 15 amino acids. The V gene's germline CDR1 is MDHEN and CDR2 SYDVKM. CDR3 nucleotides: TGTGCCAGCAGTTCCCAACAGGGTAGGGGAAATGAGCAGTTCTTC. Translated, it gives CASSSQQGRGNEQFF.

The V and J genes are TRBV7-9 and TRBJ2-1; 9 nucleotides align to TRBD2. V trimming: 1 base; J trimming: 7 bases; junction bases outside the gene matches: 2. Germline CDR1 reads SEHNR; CDR2 reads FQNEAQ (reference sequence). This CDR3 spans 14 amino acids. CDR3 region: CASSLGGRVNEQFF. The CDR3 DNA follows: TGTGCCAGCAGCTTAGGCGGGAGGGTGAATGAGCAGTTCTTC.

V usage is TRBV2 and J usage is TRBJ1-1; D uncertain. Between the trimmed V and J ends, which lost 6 bases and 6 bases, there was a span of 11 bases. This CDR3 spans 12 amino acids. CDR1 and CDR2 (germline): SNHLY, FYNNEI. Written as DNA, the CDR3 is TGTGCCAGCAGGGCGGTTCAAGCTGAAGCTTTCTTT. Translation gives CASRAVQAEAFF.

This chain links TRBV5-1 with TRBJ2-2; 10 positions agree with TRBD2. The CDR3 consists of 14 residues. Germline trimming cut 4 bases from V and 10 bases from J; bases unmatched to any gene: 7. CDR1 SGHRS and CDR2 YFSETQ come from the germline V gene. The CDR3 loop is CASSDGTSEKELFF. CDR3 nucleotide sequence: TGCGCCAGCAGCGACGGGACTAGCGAGAAGGAGCTGTTTTTT.

This chain joins TRBV6-6 and TRBJ2-1; the D gene could be TRBD1 or TRBD2 (5 bases each). This CDR3 has 15 amino acids. Germline V CDR1 and CDR2: MNHNY, SVGAGI (reference sequence). Trimming took off 5 bases at V and 6 bases at J, with 17 bases between the two ends. CDR3 protein: CASSPRDPGRNEQFF. The CDR3 nucleotides read TGTGCCAGCAGTCCCCGGGACCCGGGCCGCAATGAGCAGTTCTTC.

This clone has more than one count but fewer than ten. This chain links TRBV5-1 with TRBJ1-6; 7 nucleotides match TRBD1. In germline, CDR1 is SGHRS, CDR2 YFSETQ. CDR3 length equals 15 residues. V was pared by 1 base and J by 8 bases, with 6 bases of the junction left unmatched. CDR3 protein: CASSLFWQGDSPLHF. As DNA, the CDR3 is TGCGCCAGCAGCTTGTTCTGGCAGGGGGATTCACCCCTCCACTTT.

This chain uses TRBV20-1 with TRBJ2-7; D not resolved. V shed 8 bases and J shed 5 bases, with 13 bases lying between them. CDR3 length equals 11 residues. The germline CDR1 and CDR2 sequences are DFQATT and SNEGSKA (reference sequence). This CDR3 reads CSPRVLNEQYF. The CDR3 DNA reads as TGCAGTCCCCGGGTTCTGAACGAGCAGTACTTC.

The chain couples TRBV11-2 to TRBJ2-7, with 11 positions matching TRBD1. Germline CDR1 SGHAT, CDR2 FQNNGV. V dropped 0 bases and J dropped 11; count of bases not matched to a gene: 6. The CDR3 is 14 amino acids. The CDR3 DNA is TGTGCCAGCAGCTTAGATAGCGGGACAGGGGGGGAGTACTTC. This translates into CASSLDSGTGGEYF. Full variable domain (missing parts from reference TRBV11-2 and TRBJ2-7): EAGVAQSPRYKIIEKRQSVAFWCNPISGHATLYWYQQILGQGPKLLIQFQNNGVVDDSQLPKDRFSAERLKGVDSTLKIQPAKLEDSAVYLCASSLDSGTGGEYFGPGTRLTVT.

As to this clone: The germline gene is not matched at one end of the junction; a read error may be the cause. The chain couples TRBV18 to TRBJ2-7; D remains ambiguous. From germline, CDR1 is KGHSH and CDR2 LQKENI. The length of the CDR3 is 14 residues. In DNA, the CDR3 is TGTGCCGGCTCACCAATTGCGTCGGGTCTAGGGATGTACTTC. Protein product: CAGSPIASGLGMYF.